These 17 T cell receptor beta chains were sequenced from one sample in a study of Graves' ophthalmopathy and Graves' hyperthyroidism. Amplified material comprised TCR beta CDR3 regions derived from RNA transcripts. First-round RT-PCR used HTBI primers; second-round multiplex PCR followed. Each CDR3 protein is one row after TCRdb ran MiXCR on the multiplex PCR reads. This sample has about 240,000 distinct CDR3 sequences, with around 45% found just once. The sequenced material came from peripheral blood. The source of these receptors is an adult man with Graves' ophthalmopathy.

V usage is TRBV12-3 or TRBV12-4 and J usage is TRBJ2-7; D possibly uses TRBD1 or TRBD2 (6 bases each). The CDR3 totals 16 residues. The V gene lost 6 bases and the J gene lost 3 bases, with 21 bases spanning the gap. This chain's CDR3 is CASSVGSNGGLYEQYF. The CDR3 DNA reads TGTGCCAGCAGCGTAGGGTCCAACGGGGGCCTCTACGAGCAGTACTTC.

This rearrangement joins TRBV20-1 to TRBJ2-7; TRBD2 matches 8 bases. The CDR3 runs 14 residues. Germline-derived CDR1 and CDR2 are DFQATT and SNEGSKA (reference sequence). V lost 0 bases to trimming and J lost 2 bases; unmatched junction nucleotides: 3. The CDR3 loop reads CSAREPGGPYEQYF. CDR3 DNA: TGCAGTGCTAGAGAGCCGGGAGGGCCCTACGAGCAGTACTTC.

This chain links TRBV5-1 with TRBJ1-5; D is possibly TRBD1 (5 bases). CDR1 SGHRS and CDR2 YFSETQ come from the germline V gene. This CDR3 contains 14 residues. Trimming pared 1 base from V and 7 bases from J, leaving 12 bases between. The CDR3 reads CASSLIQGSQPQHF. For the CDR3, the DNA is TGCGCCAGCAGCTTGATCCAGGGTTCACAGCCCCAGCATTTT. Together with reference TRBV5-1 and TRBJ1-5, the CDR3 gives the full variable domain: KAGVTQTPRYLIKTRGQQVTLSCSPISGHRSVSWYQQTPGQGLQFLFEYFSETQRNKGNFPGRFSGRQFSNSRSEMNVSTLELGDSALYLCASSLIQGSQPQHFGDGTRLSIL.

This clonotype was picked up many times. This chain uses TRBV25-1 with TRBJ2-7; 9 nucleotides match TRBD1. CDR1 MGHDK and CDR2 SYGVNS come from the germline V gene. The CDR3 contains 14 residues. Trimming removed 8 bases from V and 7 bases from J; junction bases left unmatched: 12. The CDR3, as DNA: TGTGCCAGCCGCGGGACAGGGAGTAAGAGGGAGCAGTACTTC. Residues: CASRGTGSKREQYF.

V gene TRBV2 combines with J gene TRBJ1-5; D might be TRBD1 (5 bases). The CDR3 is 14 amino acids. The germline V gene has CDR1 SNHLY and CDR2 FYNNEI. The V and J ends lost 5 bases and 7 bases respectively, with 15 bases between them. DNA for the CDR3: TGTGCCAGCAGTTTTCAGGGAGAAGCCCAGCCCCAGCATTTT. It encodes CASSFQGEAQPQHF.

The genes are TRBV2 and TRBJ2-7, with TRBD1 as a possible D gene (6 bases). The CDR3 contains 14 residues. Trimming removed 3 bases from V and 0 bases from J, with 9 bases in between. CDR1 and CDR2 from the germline V gene are SNHLY and FYNNEI. CDR3 DNA sequence: TGTGCCAGCAGTGACAGGGGAAGCTCCTACGAGCAGTACTTC. Translating it yields CASSDRGSSYEQYF.

The rearrangement uses TRBV6-5 and TRBJ1-6, with D maybe TRBD1 (6 bases). The CDR3 sequence is 15 residues long. Trimming cost V 5 bases and J 7 bases, with 15 bases left between them. Germline V gene lookup returns CDR1 MNHEY and CDR2 SVGAGI. CDR3: CASSEAGGANSPLHF. The CDR3, as DNA: TGTGCCAGCAGTGAAGCGGGGGGCGCGAATTCACCCCTCCACTTT.

The gene calls are TRBV28 and TRBJ2-5; D is possibly TRBD1 (5 bases). Germline values: CDR1 MDHEN, CDR2 SYDVKM. The CDR3 totals 13 residues. Trimming removed 6 bases at V and 6 bases at J, with 14 bases between. In DNA, the CDR3 is TGTGCCAGCAGATCGGGCAGGGAAAAGACCCAGTACTTC. Translating it yields CASRSGREKTQYF.

V usage is TRBV7-2 and J usage is TRBJ1-1; D is perhaps TRBD1 (5 bases). The V end was cut by 6 bases, the J end by 0 bases, with 14 bases between. The CDR3 contains 15 residues. The germline CDR1 and CDR2 sequences are SGHTA and FQGNSA. CDR3 sequence (DNA): TGTGCCAGCAGATCGGGGCCCTACATGAACACTGAAGCTTTCTTT. This encodes CASRSGPYMNTEAFF.

The chain combines TRBV20-1 with TRBJ2-5, with a possible D match to TRBD2 (6 bases). V was clipped by 6 bases and J by 7 bases, with 9 bases between them. Germline loops: CDR1 DFQATT, CDR2 SNEGSKA (reference sequence). There are 10 residues in the CDR3. CDR3 residues: CSAEGRTQYF. CDR3 bases: TGCAGTGCGGAGGGACGGACCCAGTACTTC.

This chain connects TRBV20-1 to TRBJ2-5; 7 bases fit TRBD1. J gave up 2 bases and V 6 bases, and 15 bases lay outside the gene matches. CDR3 length: 16 residues. Germline V gene data show CDR1 as DFQATT and CDR2 as SNEGSKA (reference sequence). Here the CDR3 reads CSAKVWGTGVQETQYF. CDR3 DNA sequence: TGCAGTGCGAAAGTATGGGGAACAGGGGTTCAAGAGACCCAGTACTTC.

The chain has TRBV7-2 and TRBJ2-7; tentatively, D is TRBD1 (6 bases). The germline V gene encodes CDR1 SGHTA and CDR2 FQGNSA. The CDR3 contains 15 residues. The ends were cut back, 2 bases at V and 0 bases at J, with 11 bases in the middle. The CDR3 protein is CASSLWQGSSYEQYF. Written as DNA, the CDR3 is TGTGCCAGCAGCTTATGGCAGGGGAGCTCCTACGAGCAGTACTTC.

This clonotype was seen only a few times. The rearrangement uses TRBV7-2 and TRBJ1-1; D not resolved. The CDR3 runs 17 residues. Germline loops: CDR1 SGHTA, CDR2 FQGNSA. V lost 8 bases to trimming and J lost 3 bases, with 25 bases between them. CDR3 DNA sequence: TGTGCCAGCGGCCTTAACGGAGGGTTTGGAAGGGACACTGAAGCTTTCTTT. This sequence encodes CASGLNGGFGRDTEAFF.

This clonotype was seen many times. The chain couples TRBV24-1 to TRBJ1-5, with D hard to call. Trimming left V 7 bases short and J 6 bases short, with 12 bases between. In germline, CDR1 is KGHDR, CDR2 SFDVKD. CDR3 length equals 13 residues. The chain's CDR3 is CATSAGWSQPQHF. The CDR3 DNA reads as TGTGCCACCAGCGCGGGATGGAGTCAGCCCCAGCATTTT.

This clonotype was detected many times. The chain recombines TRBV10-3 with TRBJ1-5, with TRBD1 matching over 9 bases. Trimming at V came to 5 bases and at J to 1 base, leaving 3 bases not matched to a gene. Germline loops: CDR1 ENHRY, CDR2 SYGVKD. The CDR3 covers 15 residues. CDR3 region: CAISTGGLSNQPQHF. CDR3 DNA sequence: TGTGCCATCAGTACAGGGGGCCTAAGCAATCAGCCCCAGCATTTT.

A word on this clonotype: This is likely a read error, given that the CDR3 carries no conserved phenylalanine or tryptophan at its end. This rearrangement joins TRBV29-1 to TRBJ2-7, with TRBD2 matching 13 bases. Germline V gene sequence: CDR1 SQVTM, CDR2 ANQGSEA. CDR3 length: 18 amino acids. Germline trimming cut 6 bases from V and 3 bases from J; bases unmatched to any gene: 17. The CDR3 region is CSVLKLAGGIRPHYEQYL. The CDR3 coding sequence is TGCAGCGTCCTAAAACTAGCGGGAGGGATTCGGCCTCACTACGAGCAGTACCTC.

This clonotype was observed a single time. The chain links TRBV10-3 to TRBJ2-5, with 8 bases that match TRBD2. Germline CDR1 and CDR2: ENHRY and SYGVKD. V lost 8 bases, J lost 7 bases, and 24 bases stayed unmatched. The length of the CDR3 is 18 residues. The CDR3 protein is CAIAPNREGPHRPGTQYF. CDR3 nucleotide sequence: TGTGCCATCGCCCCTAATCGGGAGGGCCCCCACCGACCGGGGACCCAGTACTTC.